These 9 T cell receptor beta chains were all obtained from the same sample, sequenced in a study of blood T cell repertoires in COVID-19. The protocol was immunoSEQ multiplex PCR, while the TCRdb copy is restricted to in-frame clones and leaves out a portion. The table shows 250,000 to 350,000 clones, with around nine tenths occurring only once. Sequencing was carried out using peripheral blood. Receptors originate from a woman aged 55-70 years with acute or convalescent COVID-19.

The CDR3 DNA follows: TGTGCCAGCAGCTCCCTAGTACAGGGGGGAAACGGCTACACCTTC. Amino acids: CASSSLVQGGNGYTF. The chain uses TRBV7-2 and TRBJ1-2; 8 nucleotides match TRBD1. This CDR3 contains 15 residues. CDR1 is SGHTA and CDR2 is FQGNSA in the germline V gene. The trim removed 4 bases at V and 8 bases at J, leaving 12 bases unmatched.

The V call is TRBV5-8, the J call TRBJ1-5; the D is unclear. The germline V and J ends were trimmed by 0 bases and 5 bases, with 21 bases remaining between them. The CDR3 extends over 18 amino acids. Looked up from germline, CDR1 is SGHTS and CDR2 is YDEGEE. The DNA for the CDR3 is TGTGCCAGCAGCTTGGGGGATTTTGGGAGGGCTCAGGATCAGCCCCAGCATTTT. This codes for CASSLGDFGRAQDQPQHF.

The table lists this clone with a few counts. The chain carries TRBV10-3 and TRBJ1-2; maybe TRBD1 (6 bases). Between the trimmed V and J ends, which lost 3 bases and 2 bases, there was a span of 7 bases. The CDR3 sequence is 13 residues long. The V gene's germline CDR1 is ENHRY and CDR2 SYGVKD. The CDR3 DNA follows: TGTGCCATCAGTGATGGACAGAACTATGGCTACACCTTC. It encodes CAISDGQNYGYTF.

This chain links TRBV6-6 with TRBJ1-5; TRBD1 might be the D (6 bases). CDR1 is MNHNY and CDR2 is SVGAGI in the germline V gene (reference sequence). Trimming shortened V by 6 bases and J by 9 bases, and 18 bases separated the two germline ends. The CDR3 length is 14 residues. The CDR3 here is CASSQGPDSWPQHF. In DNA form, the CDR3 reads TGTGCCAGCAGCCAAGGACCGGACAGCTGGCCCCAGCATTTT.

The CDR3 DNA reads as TGTGCCAGCAGCTCCCTTTTAGGGGGGGAGGGGGACACTGAAGCTTTCTTT. Its protein product is CASSSLLGGEGDTEAFF. This chain links TRBV7-9 with TRBJ1-1, with D maybe TRBD1 (6 bases). Germline loops: CDR1 SEHNR, CDR2 FQNEAQ (reference sequence). V was trimmed by 4 bases and J by 3 bases, leaving 21 bases between them. The CDR3 is made up of 17 amino acids.

This clone was counted once. This chain uses TRBV6-1 with TRBJ1-5; D remains unclear. Per the germline V gene, CDR1 is MNHNS and CDR2 is SASEGT. V was clipped by 1 base and J by 0 bases, with 7 bases between them. The length of the CDR3 is 15 residues. CDR3 amino acids: CASSEVDYSNQPQHF. The CDR3 nucleotides read TGTGCCAGCAGTGAAGTAGATTATAGCAATCAGCCCCAGCATTTT.

This clone occurred once. J is TRBJ2-1 and V is TRBV24-1; 10 bases are shared with TRBD2. This CDR3 contains 16 residues. V lost 4 bases to trimming and J lost 9 bases; unmatched junction nucleotides: 11. From germline, CDR1 is KGHDR and CDR2 SFDVKD. Here the CDR3 reads CATSDPGLAASFEQFF. The DNA of the CDR3 is TGTGCCACCAGTGACCCAGGACTAGCGGCCTCATTTGAGCAGTTCTTC.

The chain employs TRBV20-1 and TRBJ2-5, with D maybe TRBD1 (6 bases). V lost 3 bases and J lost 1, with 15 bases in between. CDR1 and CDR2 (germline): DFQATT, SNEGSKA (reference sequence). This CDR3 comprises 15 residues. The CDR3 sequence is CSASRLRDTQETQYF. In nucleotides, the CDR3 is TGCAGTGCTAGTAGGCTCCGGGACACCCAAGAGACCCAGTACTTC.

CDR3 in amino acids: CASSLSRGEKLFF. As DNA, the CDR3 is TGTGCCAGCAGTTTAAGTAGGGGGGAAAAACTGTTTTTT. The chain uses TRBV28 and TRBJ1-4; weak D call: TRBD1 (6 bases). V dropped 2 bases and J dropped 8 bases, with 9 bases sitting between them. Germline CDR1 MDHEN, CDR2 SYDVKM. The length of the CDR3 is 13 residues. Combining the CDR3 with reference TRBV28 and TRBJ1-4 gives the whole variable domain DVKVTQSSRYLVKRTGEKVFLECVQDMDHENMFWYRQDPGLGLRLIYFSYDVKMKEKGDIPEGYSVSREKKERFSLILESASTNQTSMYLCASSLSRGEKLFFGSGTQLSVL.